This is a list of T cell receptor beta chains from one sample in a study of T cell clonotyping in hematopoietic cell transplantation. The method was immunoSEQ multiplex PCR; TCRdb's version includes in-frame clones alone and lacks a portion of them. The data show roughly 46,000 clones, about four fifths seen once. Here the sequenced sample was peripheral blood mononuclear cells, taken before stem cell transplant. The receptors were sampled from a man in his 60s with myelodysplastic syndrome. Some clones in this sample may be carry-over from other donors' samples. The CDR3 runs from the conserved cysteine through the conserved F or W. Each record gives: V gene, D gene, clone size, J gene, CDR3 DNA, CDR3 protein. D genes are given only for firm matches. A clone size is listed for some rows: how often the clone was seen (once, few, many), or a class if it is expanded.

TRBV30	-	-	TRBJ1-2	TGTGCCTGGAGTGTGAAGAACTATGGCTACACCTTC	CAWSVKNYGYTF
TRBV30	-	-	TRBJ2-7	TGTGCCTGGAGACCCGGGGCCCTAGGCGAGCAGTACTTC	CAWRPGALGEQYF
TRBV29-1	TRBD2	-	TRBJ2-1	TGCAGCGTTGAAAGGGCGGGAGGGAAGCAGTTCTTC	CSVERAGGKQFF
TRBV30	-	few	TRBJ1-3	TGTGCCTGGAGGGCACAGGGTTCTGGAAACACCATATATTTT	CAWRAQGSGNTIYF
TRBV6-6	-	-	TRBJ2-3	TGTGCCAGCACTGGACCGATATCCACAGATACGCAGTATTTT	CASTGPISTDTQYF
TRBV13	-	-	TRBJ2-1	TGTGCCAGCAGCTTTTTGGCTAGCAGTGAGCAGTTCTTC	CASSFLASSEQFF
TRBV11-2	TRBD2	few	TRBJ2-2	TGTGCCAGCAGCTTAGCGGGGGGGCGCGACGGGGAGCTGTTTTTT	CASSLAGGRDGELFF
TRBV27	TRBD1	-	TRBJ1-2	TGTGCCAGCAGCTTGAAACCCGACAGGGGGAACTATGGCTACACCTTC	CASSLKPDRGNYGYTF
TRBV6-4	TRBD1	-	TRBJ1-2	TGTGCCAGCAGTGAAGGGGGCGTTTTTACTAACTATGGCTACACCTTC	CASSEGGVFTNYGYTF
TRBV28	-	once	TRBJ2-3	TGTGCCAGCAGGTCGGGTAGCACAGATACGCAGTATTTT	CASRSGSTDTQYF
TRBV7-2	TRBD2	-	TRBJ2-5	TGTGCCAGCAGCTTAGCGGGCGCTGGAGCGGGGCAAGAGACCCAGTACTTC	CASSLAGAGAGQETQYF
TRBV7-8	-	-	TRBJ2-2	TGTGCCAGCAGCTTATCCGGGACGAATCTTAATACCGGGGAGCTGTTTTTT	CASSLSGTNLNTGELFF
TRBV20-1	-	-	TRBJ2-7	TGCAGTGCAGCATTCTACGAGCAGTACTTC	CSAAFYEQYF
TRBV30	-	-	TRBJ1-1	TGTGCCTGGAGCTCTGCGTGGTCTGAAGCTTTCTTT	CAWSSAWSEAFF
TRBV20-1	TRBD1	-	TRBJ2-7	TGCAGTGCTAGCGGACAGGCCGAGCAGTACTTC	CSASGQAEQYF
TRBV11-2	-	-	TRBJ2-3	TGTGCCAGCAGCTTAGATTTTTTCCAGTGGGGGATCACAGATACGCAGTATTTT	CASSLDFFQWGITDTQYF
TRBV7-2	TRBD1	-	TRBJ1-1	TGTGCCAGCAGTTCGAGACGAGGACAGGGGTTCGGCACTGAAGCTTTCTTT	CASSSRRGQGFGTEAFF
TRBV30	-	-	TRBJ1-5	TGTGCCTGGAGTGGGGGTGCGGCCCGGCCCCAGCATTTT	CAWSGGAARPQHF
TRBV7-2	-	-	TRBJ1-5	TGTGCCAGCAGCTCGGACACCCTCCAGAGACCCCAGCATTTT	CASSSDTLQRPQHF
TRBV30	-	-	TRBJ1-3	TGTGCCTGGAGTGTCGGGGGGACTGGAAACACCATATATTTT	CAWSVGGTGNTIYF
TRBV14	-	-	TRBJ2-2	TGTGCCAGCAGCCCCACTAGCAGGGGGTTCAGGACCGGGGAGCTGTTTTTT	CASSPTSRGFRTGELFF
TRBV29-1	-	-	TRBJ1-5	TGCAGCGTTGGGCAGAACCTCAGGGAGCCCCAGCATTTT	CSVGQNLREPQHF
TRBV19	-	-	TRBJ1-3	TGTGCCAGTAAGGGAGGGAGGGACTCTGGAAACACCATATATTTT	CASKGGRDSGNTIYF
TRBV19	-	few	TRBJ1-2	TGTGCCAGTAGTATGAGCCAGGTCTATGGCTACACCTTC	CASSMSQVYGYTF
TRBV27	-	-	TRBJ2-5	TGTGCCAGCAGTTTTCGGCTCGAGGGGGTAGCGGGCGCACAAGAGACCCAGTACTTC	CASSFRLEGVAGAQETQYF
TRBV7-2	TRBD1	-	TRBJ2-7	TGTGCCAGCAGCTTTGGGACAGGGCTCGCCTACGAGCAGTACTTC	CASSFGTGLAYEQYF
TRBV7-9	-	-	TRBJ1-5	TGTGCCAGCAGCTTAGTGGCAGCCGGAAGCAATCAGCCCCAGCATTTT	CASSLVAAGSNQPQHF
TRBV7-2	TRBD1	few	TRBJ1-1	TGTGCCAGCAGCTCAGGAACAGGGGGGAACACTGAAGCTTTCTTT	CASSSGTGGNTEAFF
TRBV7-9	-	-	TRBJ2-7	TGTGCCAGCAGCCCCAGGGGATACGAGCAGTACTTC	CASSPRGYEQYF
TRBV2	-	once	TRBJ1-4	TGTGCCAGCAGTGGACAGTCCTACCCAACTAATGAAAAACTGTTTTTT	CASSGQSYPTNEKLFF
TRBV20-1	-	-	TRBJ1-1	TGCAGTGCCTCAGGGTTGACTGAAGCTTTCTTT	CSASGLTEAFF
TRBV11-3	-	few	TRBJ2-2	TGTGCCAGCAGCTTAGACTGGGGAGGACTGACGGCCGGGGAGCTGTTTTTT	CASSLDWGGLTAGELFF